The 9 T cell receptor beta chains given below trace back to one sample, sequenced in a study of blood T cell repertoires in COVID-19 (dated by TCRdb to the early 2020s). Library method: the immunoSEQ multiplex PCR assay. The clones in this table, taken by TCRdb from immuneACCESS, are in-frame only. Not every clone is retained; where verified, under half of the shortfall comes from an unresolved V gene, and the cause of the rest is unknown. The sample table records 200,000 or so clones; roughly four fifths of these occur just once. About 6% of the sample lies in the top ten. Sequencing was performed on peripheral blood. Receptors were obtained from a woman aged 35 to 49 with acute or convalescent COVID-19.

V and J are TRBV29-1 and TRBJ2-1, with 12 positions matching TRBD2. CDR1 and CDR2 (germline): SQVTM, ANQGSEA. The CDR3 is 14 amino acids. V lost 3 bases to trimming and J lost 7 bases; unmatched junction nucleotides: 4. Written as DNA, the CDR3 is TGCAGCGTTGAGGGACTAGCGGGTTCTAATGAGCAGTTCTTC. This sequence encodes CSVEGLAGSNEQFF.

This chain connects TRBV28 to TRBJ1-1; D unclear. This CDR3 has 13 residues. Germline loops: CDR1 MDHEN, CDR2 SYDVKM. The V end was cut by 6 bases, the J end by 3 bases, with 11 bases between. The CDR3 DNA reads TGTGCCAGCAGGCGCCCGACTTACACTGAAGCTTTCTTT. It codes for CASRRPTYTEAFF.

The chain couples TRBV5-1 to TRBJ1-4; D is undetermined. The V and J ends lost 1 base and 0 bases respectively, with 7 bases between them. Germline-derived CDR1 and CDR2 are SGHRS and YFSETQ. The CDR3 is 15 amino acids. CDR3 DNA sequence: TGCGCCAGCAGCTTGTCCGGGGCAACTAATGAAAAACTGTTTTTT. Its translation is CASSLSGATNEKLFF.

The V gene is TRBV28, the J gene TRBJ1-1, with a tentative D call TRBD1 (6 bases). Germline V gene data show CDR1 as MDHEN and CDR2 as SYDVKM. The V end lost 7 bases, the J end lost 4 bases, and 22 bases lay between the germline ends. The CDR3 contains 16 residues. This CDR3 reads CASKGGDTLGRTEAFF. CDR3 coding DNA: TGTGCCAGCAAGGGGGGGGACACTTTGGGTCGCACTGAAGCTTTCTTT.

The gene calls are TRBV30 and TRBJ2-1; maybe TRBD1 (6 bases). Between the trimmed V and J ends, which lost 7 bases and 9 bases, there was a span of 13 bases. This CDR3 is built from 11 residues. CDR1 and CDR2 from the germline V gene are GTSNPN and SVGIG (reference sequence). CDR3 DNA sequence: TGTGCCTCAAAGGGGGTGAGTGAGCAGTTCTTC. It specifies CASKGVSEQFF.

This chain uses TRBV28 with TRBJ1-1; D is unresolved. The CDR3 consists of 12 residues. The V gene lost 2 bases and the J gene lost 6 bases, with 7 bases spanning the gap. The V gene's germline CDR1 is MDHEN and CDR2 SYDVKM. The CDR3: CASSLPTAEAFF. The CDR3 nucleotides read TGTGCCAGCAGTTTACCAACAGCTGAAGCTTTCTTT.

The chain's CDR3 is CASRPPRGTGELFF. DNA for the CDR3: TGTGCCAGCAGACCTCCCAGGGGGACCGGGGAGCTGTTTTTT. The gene calls are TRBV7-9 and TRBJ2-2; 7 bases are a match to TRBD1. V was clipped by 6 bases and J by 5 bases; unmatched bases: 6. There are 14 residues in the CDR3. The germline V gene has CDR1 SEHNR and CDR2 FQNEAQ (reference sequence).

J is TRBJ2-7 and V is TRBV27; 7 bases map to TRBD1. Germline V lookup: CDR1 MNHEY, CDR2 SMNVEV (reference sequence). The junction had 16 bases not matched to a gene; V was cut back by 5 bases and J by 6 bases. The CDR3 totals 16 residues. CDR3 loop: CASSSRGSGLIGEQYF. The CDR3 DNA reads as TGTGCCAGCAGTAGCAGGGGGAGTGGACTGATCGGCGAGCAGTACTTC.

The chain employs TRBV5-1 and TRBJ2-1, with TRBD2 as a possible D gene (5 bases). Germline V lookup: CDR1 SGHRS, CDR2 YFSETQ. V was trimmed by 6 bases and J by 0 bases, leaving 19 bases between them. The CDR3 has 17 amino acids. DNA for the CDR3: TGCGCCAGCAATATGGGCGGGCGAATAAGCTCCTACAATGAGCAGTTCTTC. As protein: CASNMGGRISSYNEQFF. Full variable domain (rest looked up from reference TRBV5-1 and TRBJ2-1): KAGVTQTPRYLIKTRGQQVTLSCSPISGHRSVSWYQQTPGQGLQFLFEYFSETQRNKGNFPGRFSGRQFSNSRSEMNVSTLELGDSALYLCASNMGGRISSYNEQFFGPGTRLTVL.